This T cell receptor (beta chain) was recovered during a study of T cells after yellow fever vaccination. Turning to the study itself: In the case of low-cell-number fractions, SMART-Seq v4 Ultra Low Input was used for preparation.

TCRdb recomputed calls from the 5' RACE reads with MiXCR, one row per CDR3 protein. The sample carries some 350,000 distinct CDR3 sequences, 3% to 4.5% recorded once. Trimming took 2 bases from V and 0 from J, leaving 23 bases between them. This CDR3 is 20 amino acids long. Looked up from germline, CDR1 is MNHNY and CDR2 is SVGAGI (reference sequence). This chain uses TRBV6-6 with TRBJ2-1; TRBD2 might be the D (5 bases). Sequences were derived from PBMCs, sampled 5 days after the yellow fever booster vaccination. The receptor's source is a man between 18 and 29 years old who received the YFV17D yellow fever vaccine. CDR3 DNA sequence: TGTGCCAGCAGTTACGCCGTAGCGAGCACCGAACCGAGCTCCTACAATGAGCAGTTCTTC. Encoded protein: CASSYAVASTEPSSYNEQFF.